One sample yielded the 9 T cell receptor beta chains listed below, sequenced in a study of T cells in Graves' hyperthyroidism and ophthalmopathy. It was RNA transcripts that yielded the amplified TCR beta CDR3 regions. TCR CDR3 regions were first amplified by RT-PCR with HTBI primers. MiXCR, run by TCRdb on the multiplex PCR reads, gives a single entry per CDR3 protein. The sample contains 640,000 or so distinct CDR3 sequences, approximately 14% of which appear only once. The sample was blood. The receptors come from a woman in her 40s with Graves' ophthalmopathy.

This clonotype was seen a handful of times. The genes are TRBV9 and TRBJ2-7; 7 positions agree with TRBD2. The germline CDR1 and CDR2 sequences are SGDLS and YYNGEE. The ends lost 4 bases at V and 4 bases at J; junction bases unmatched: 8. The CDR3 sequence is 14 residues long. CDR3 coding DNA: TGTGCCAGCAGCCCTCTGCGGGAGACTTACGAGCAGTACTTC. Amino acid sequence: CASSPLRETYEQYF.

The V and J genes are TRBV18 and TRBJ2-5, with D possibly matching TRBD2 (5 bases). The CDR3 is 17 amino acids. Germline V gene data show CDR1 as KGHSH and CDR2 as LQKENI. V was clipped by 0 bases and J by 4 bases, with 18 bases between them. DNA of the CDR3: TGTGCCAGCTCACCACCTAACCCCCACAGCCGGGGAGAGACCCAGTACTTC. Its translation is CASSPPNPHSRGETQYF.

This clonotype was detected ten times or more. One base away lies a much larger clone, so this may be a sequencing read error. This chain connects TRBV7-9 to TRBJ1-5; D gene uncertain. CDR1 is SEHNR, CDR2 FQNEAQ, per germline (reference sequence). The CDR3 covers 13 residues. The CDR3 loop reads CVSSFQVDQPQHF. The CDR3 DNA follows: TGTGTCAGCAGCTTTCAAGTGGATCAGCCCCAGCATTTT. The entire variable domain, with the rest obtained from reference TRBV7-9 and TRBJ1-5, is as follows: DTGVSQNPRHKITKRGQNVTFRCDPISEHNRLYWYRQTLGQGPEFLTYFQNEAQLEKSRLLSDRFSAERPKGSFSTLEIQRTEQGDSAMYLCVSSFQVDQPQHFGDGTRLSIL.

The sample holds many counts of this clonotype. The chain joins TRBV7-2 to TRBJ2-7, with D unresolved. Germline V gene sequence: CDR1 SGHTA, CDR2 FQGNSA. The V and J ends lost 6 bases and 2 bases respectively, with 17 bases between them. This CDR3 is 15 amino acids long. CDR3 loop: CASSQFPTAAYEQYF. The DNA of the CDR3 is TGTGCCAGCAGTCAATTTCCGACGGCCGCCTACGAGCAGTACTTC.

The gene calls are TRBV28 and TRBJ2-5; D tentatively reads TRBD1 or TRBD2 (5 bases each). This CDR3 contains 14 residues. Between the trimmed V and J ends, which lost 3 bases and 5 bases, there was a span of 13 bases. CDR1 MDHEN and CDR2 SYDVKM come from the germline V gene. As DNA, the CDR3 is TGTGCCAGCAGTTTTTATTGGGGGTCGGAGACCCAGTACTTC. Translating gives CASSFYWGSETQYF.

This clonotype was detected a few times. V usage is TRBV15 and J usage is TRBJ1-2; the D gene is possibly TRBD1 (6 bases). This CDR3 is built from 15 residues. The V gene lost 0 bases and the J gene lost 5 bases, with 13 bases spanning the gap. Germline V gene data show CDR1 as LNHNV and CDR2 as YYDKDF (reference sequence). The DNA of the CDR3 is TGTGCCACCAGCAGAGAGTTCCGACAGGAGTATGGCTACACCTTC. Translated: CATSREFRQEYGYTF.

The chain uses TRBV18 and TRBJ2-7; 11 nucleotides line up with TRBD2. CDR1 KGHSH and CDR2 LQKENI come from the germline V gene. The junction had 10 bases not matched to a gene; V was cut back by 3 bases and J by 3 bases. The CDR3 contains 17 residues. The CDR3 coding sequence is TGTGCCAGCTCACCGTCGATTTCAGGGACTAGCGGCTACGAGCAGTACTTC. Protein product: CASSPSISGTSGYEQYF.

In this sample, this clonotype turned up many times. The chain recombines TRBV30 with TRBJ1-1; TRBD1 agrees at 9 bases. J was trimmed by 1 base and V by 3 bases; bases with no gene match: 6. CDR3 length equals 15 residues. Germline V gene sequence: CDR1 GTSNPN, CDR2 SVGIG (reference sequence). CDR3 DNA: TGTGCCTGGAGCGGGGTGACAGGGGGGAACACTGAAGCTTTCTTT. Amino acid sequence: CAWSGVTGGNTEAFF.

This clonotype was detected ten times or more. The chain joins TRBV29-1 to TRBJ2-5; the D gene is possibly TRBD1 (6 bases). Germline V lookup: CDR1 SQVTM, CDR2 ANQGSEA. Between the trimmed V and J ends, which lost 3 bases and 0 bases, there was a span of 11 bases. This CDR3 is built from 14 residues. The CDR3 sequence: CSVDRGPHQETQYF. Written as DNA, the CDR3 is TGCAGCGTTGACAGGGGCCCACACCAAGAGACCCAGTACTTC.